These 26 T cell receptor beta chains originate from one sample sequenced in a study of response to subunit inactivated influenza vaccine. TCRdb processed the RT-PCR reads anew with MiXCR; each CDR3 protein has one entry. Of fewer than 700,000 distinct CDR3 sequences listed, under 15% are singletons. Source: PBMCs from blood, taken roughly 48 days after vaccination. These receptors were obtained from a man aged 45-65 years who received an inactivated influenza vaccine.

The rearrangement joins TRBV10-3 to TRBJ2-7; TRBD1 is a possible D gene (5 bases). With 0 bases removed from V and 6 bases from J, the gap between germline ends came to 9 bases. From germline, CDR1 is ENHRY and CDR2 SYGVKD. The CDR3 is 13 residues long. CDR3 sequence (DNA): TGTGCCATCAGTGAGTCAGCGACAGTCGAGCAGTACTTC. This codes for CAISESATVEQYF.

This clonotype has at least ten counts. This rearrangement joins TRBV20-1 to TRBJ2-7, with D possibly called TRBD1 or TRBD2 (5 bases each). The CDR3 extends over 15 amino acids. V lost 0 bases, J lost 0 bases, and 12 bases lay in between. Per germline, CDR1 DFQATT and CDR2 SNEGSKA (reference sequence). CDR3 nucleotides: TGCAGTGCTAGAGATCCGGGACGGAGCTCCTACGAGCAGTACTTC. It is translated as CSARDPGRSSYEQYF.

This clonotype was counted many times. The chain has TRBV10-3 and TRBJ2-1; no firm D call. Germline CDR1 and CDR2: ENHRY and SYGVKD. The CDR3 is 13 amino acids. The V end was cut by 3 bases, the J end by 5 bases, with 8 bases between. Written as DNA, the CDR3 is TGTGCCATCAGTGATTCCCAAGACAATGAGCAGTTCTTC. Residues: CAISDSQDNEQFF.

This clonotype turned up a few times. The V gene is TRBV15, the J gene TRBJ2-1; 7 bases are a match to TRBD2. The ends lost 11 bases at V and 4 bases at J; junction bases unmatched: 23. Germline-derived CDR1 and CDR2 are LNHNV and YYDKDF (reference sequence). The CDR3 totals 18 residues. The DNA of the CDR3 is TGTGCCGTAAGGGGACGTCTGGAAGTGGCGGGAGTTTACAATGAGCAGTTCTTC. Translating it yields CAVRGRLEVAGVYNEQFF.

Only a few counts were recorded for this clonotype. This chain links TRBV3-1 with TRBJ1-2; no reliable D call. V was cut by 0 bases and J by 6 bases, with 11 bases left in between. This CDR3 comprises 14 residues. In germline, CDR1 is LGHDT, CDR2 YNNKEL (reference sequence). CDR3 bases: TGTGCCAGCAGCCAAGATGCGGGAGGAGATGGCTACACCTTC. It specifies CASSQDAGGDGYTF.

J is TRBJ1-6 and V is TRBV12-3 or TRBV12-4, with TRBD1 matching 7 bases. Germline trimming cut 6 bases from V and 7 bases from J; bases unmatched to any gene: 6. This CDR3 comprises 14 residues. DNA for the CDR3: TGTGCCAGCAGCTTGGGACAGCAAAATTCACCCCTCCACTTT. Its protein product is CASSLGQQNSPLHF.

The chain employs TRBV29-1 and TRBJ2-3, with D perhaps assigned TRBD1 or TRBD2 (6 bases each). Germline CDR1 is SQVTM and CDR2 is ANQGSEA. V lost 6 bases, J lost 11 bases, and 30 bases lay in between. The CDR3 is 16 residues long. The CDR3 bases are TGCAGCGTCTGGATATTAAGACAGGAGGGATTGTATGGGCAGTATTTT. Translated, it gives CSVWILRQEGLYGQYF.

This clonotype was seen a few times. V usage is TRBV3-1 and J usage is TRBJ2-2; weak D call: TRBD2 (6 bases). The germline gives CDR1 LGHDT, CDR2 YNNKEL (reference sequence). CDR3 length: 14 residues. Trimming left V 1 base short and J 7 bases short, with 10 bases between. CDR3 DNA sequence: TGTGCCAGCAGCCAAGTAGGGACTCGCGGGGAGCTGTTTTTT. Translated: CASSQVGTRGELFF.

J is TRBJ2-4 and V is TRBV20-1; D may be TRBD2 (5 bases). The CDR3 runs 15 residues. Germline V CDR1 and CDR2: DFQATT, SNEGSKA (reference sequence). V was cut by 3 bases and J by 2 bases, with 14 bases left in between. This CDR3 is CSARTSTGTKNIQYF. The CDR3 nucleotides read TGCAGTGCTAGGACGTCGACCGGGACCAAAAACATTCAGTACTTC.

This clonotype was observed a few times. The genes are TRBV5-5 and TRBJ1-5, with a weak D call TRBD1 (6 bases). V lost 0 bases, J lost 2 bases, and 12 bases lay in between. Germline values: CDR1 SGHKS, CDR2 YYEKEE (reference sequence). This CDR3 has 16 residues. CDR3 coding DNA: TGTGCCAGCAGCTTGGGCGCAGGGGCCGGCAATCAGCCCCAGCATTTT. It yields the protein CASSLGAGAGNQPQHF. Filled out from reference TRBV5-5 and TRBJ1-5, the complete variable domain reads DAGVTQSPTHLIKTRGQQVTLRCSPISGHKSVSWYQQVLGQGPQFIFQYYEKEERGRGNFPDRFSARQFPNYSSELNVNALLLGDSALYLCASSLGAGAGNQPQHFGDGTRLSIL.

The chain employs TRBV18 and TRBJ1-5, with 9 bases lining up with TRBD1. CDR3 length: 16 residues. V was pared by 3 bases and J by 6 bases, with 9 bases of the junction left unmatched. CDR1 KGHSH and CDR2 LQKENI come from the germline V gene. The DNA of the CDR3 is TGTGCCAGCTCACCGCTGGGACAGGGCCTCGGTCAGCCCCAGCATTTT. It encodes CASSPLGQGLGQPQHF.

This chain links TRBV5-1 with TRBJ1-1; 8 bases match TRBD1. The CDR3 contains 15 residues. Trimming at V came to 4 bases and at J to 1 base, leaving 6 bases not matched to a gene. Germline CDR1 reads SGHRS; CDR2 reads YFSETQ. The CDR3 reads CASSRTGTGNTEAFF. CDR3 in DNA: TGCGCCAGCAGCCGGACCGGGACAGGGAACACTGAAGCTTTCTTT.

In this sample, this clonotype turned up a few times. The CDR3 here is CASSYHGGGYEQYF. CDR3 bases: TGTGCCAGCAGTTACCACGGGGGAGGATACGAGCAGTACTTC. The V and J genes are TRBV28 and TRBJ2-7, with D possibly matching TRBD2 (6 bases). The V gene lost 4 bases and the J gene lost 4 bases, with 14 bases spanning the gap. CDR1 MDHEN and CDR2 SYDVKM come from the germline V gene. The CDR3 totals 14 residues. The full variable domain, its missing parts supplied by reference TRBV28 and TRBJ2-7, is DVKVTQSSRYLVKRTGEKVFLECVQDMDHENMFWYRQDPGLGLRLIYFSYDVKMKEKGDIPEGYSVSREKKERFSLILESASTNQTSMYLCASSYHGGGYEQYFGPGTRLTVT.

The chain is built from TRBV6-5 and TRBJ2-3, with D possibly TRBD1 on 6 matching bases. The CDR3 spans 16 residues. Between the trimmed V and J ends, which lost 4 bases and 1 base, there was a span of 15 bases. Germline lookup yields CDR1 MNHEY and CDR2 SVGAGI. CDR3 nucleotide sequence: TGTGCCAGCAGTTGCCTGGGGGCCGGGTGCACAGATACGCAGTATTTT. This gives the protein CASSCLGAGCTDTQYF.

The sample holds a few counts of this clonotype. This rearrangement joins TRBV10-3 to TRBJ2-1; the D gene is possibly TRBD2 (5 bases). The CDR3 is made up of 16 amino acids. Trimming removed 0 bases at V and 8 bases at J, with 17 bases between. The germline V gene encodes CDR1 ENHRY and CDR2 SYGVKD. The CDR3 loop is CAISESIVRSGDEQFF. The CDR3 nucleotides read TGTGCCATCAGTGAGTCGATTGTCAGGAGCGGCGATGAGCAGTTCTTC.

The CDR3 nucleotides are TGCGCCAGCAGCCAAGAACCTAGCGGGAGAAGGCAGTACTTC. Translated: CASSQEPSGRRQYF. The rearrangement joins TRBV4-3 to TRBJ2-7; 10 bases are a match to TRBD2. The CDR3 runs 14 residues. CDR1 LGHNA and CDR2 YSLEER come from the germline V gene. With 0 bases clipped from V and 9 bases from J, the junction kept 5 bases outside the gene matches.

This clonotype was counted at least ten times. The chain recombines TRBV14 with TRBJ2-7, with D perhaps matching TRBD1 (6 bases). Germline V gives CDR1 SGHDN, CDR2 FVKESK. The CDR3 has 17 amino acids. Trimming cost V 2 bases and J 2 bases, with 19 bases left between them. CDR3 protein: CASSQRNAGTSTYEQYF. The CDR3 nucleotides are TGTGCCAGCAGCCAACGCAATGCCGGGACATCTACCTACGAGCAGTACTTC.

This clonotype was seen a handful of times. The chain uses TRBV14 and TRBJ2-1; 8 bases match TRBD2. Germline V gene data show CDR1 as SGHDN and CDR2 as FVKESK. The CDR3 is 16 residues long. The V gene end was trimmed by 4 bases and the J gene end by 5 bases; junction bases not matched to a gene: 10. The CDR3: CASSPFRRGANNEQFF. The CDR3 region has the DNA TGTGCCAGCAGCCCCTTCAGGCGGGGGGCAAACAATGAGCAGTTCTTC.

This clonotype showed up just a few times. V is TRBV15 and J is TRBJ2-2, with no clear D. The CDR3 is 12 amino acids. In germline, CDR1 is LNHNV, CDR2 YYDKDF (reference sequence). V gave up 5 bases and J gave up 3 bases, with 4 bases separating them. In DNA, the CDR3 is TGTGCCACCAGCCTTTACACCGGGGAGCTGTTTTTT. Translating it yields CATSLYTGELFF.

The table lists this clonotype with a few counts. The rearrangement links TRBV7-9 to TRBJ2-1, with 12 bases lining up with TRBD2. Germline V CDR1 and CDR2: SEHNR, FQNEAQ (reference sequence). Germline trimming cut 5 bases from V and 6 bases from J; bases unmatched to any gene: 8. The CDR3 extends over 16 amino acids. The CDR3 DNA sequence: TGTGCCAGCAGCCTTCTAGCGGGGGGGACCACCAATGAGCAGTTCTTC. Translation gives CASSLLAGGTTNEQFF.

The chain combines TRBV10-3 with TRBJ2-2, with D perhaps TRBD2 (6 bases). Germline CDR1 reads ENHRY; CDR2 reads SYGVKD. The CDR3 totals 16 residues. V was cut by 7 bases and J by 3 bases, with 18 bases left in between. The CDR3 loop reads CAIKQMGPGDTGELFF. The CDR3 DNA reads as TGTGCCATCAAACAGATGGGACCGGGGGACACCGGGGAGCTGTTTTTT.

This clonotype was seen only a few times. The genes are TRBV20-1 and TRBJ2-7; D not certain. V dropped 0 bases and J dropped 1 base, with 7 bases sitting between them. The CDR3 has 13 amino acids. Germline-derived CDR1 and CDR2 are DFQATT and SNEGSKA (reference sequence). DNA for the CDR3: TGCAGTGCTAGAGATTTCGGTTCCTACGAGCAGTACTTC. Translating gives CSARDFGSYEQYF.

This clonotype was detected a few times. This sequence joins TRBV6-2 or TRBV6-3 and TRBJ2-1, with 11 bases identical to TRBD1. The CDR3 sequence is 15 residues long. CDR1 MNHEY and CDR2 SVGEGT come from the germline V gene. V trimming: 2 bases; J trimming: 8 bases; junction bases outside the gene matches: 5. The CDR3, as DNA: TGTGCCAGCAGTTACCCAGGACAGGGGGCCTATGAGCAGTTCTTC. This sequence encodes CASSYPGQGAYEQFF.

J is TRBJ2-7 and V is TRBV9, with D possibly TRBD1 on 6 matching bases. The CDR3 spans 14 residues. Germline CDR1 SGDLS, CDR2 YYNGEE. V was pared by 0 bases and J by 4 bases, with 11 bases between. The chain's CDR3 is CASSVGSRGYEQYF. As DNA, the CDR3 is TGTGCCAGCAGCGTAGGGTCGAGGGGGTACGAGCAGTACTTC.

This clonotype showed up just a few times. V and J are TRBV11-2 and TRBJ2-2; 8 bases agree with TRBD2. Germline CDR1 SGHAT, CDR2 FQNNGV. The CDR3 runs 17 residues. V lost 5 bases and J lost 5; bases outside the gene matches: 13. The CDR3 reads CASSPVGGSGKTGELFF. The CDR3 nucleotides read TGTGCCAGCAGCCCTGTCGGCGGTAGCGGGAAGACCGGGGAGCTGTTTTTT.

Many counts were recorded for this clonotype. The CDR3 protein is CASSLKGGGSNNQPQHF. The CDR3 DNA reads TGTGCCAGCAGTTTAAAAGGGGGGGGATCGAACAATCAGCCCCAGCATTTT. This rearrangement joins TRBV12-3 or TRBV12-4 to TRBJ1-5, with D perhaps matching TRBD1 (6 bases). Trimming removed 2 bases at V and 3 bases at J, with 17 bases between. CDR3 length equals 17 residues.